The TCR beta chain described here comes from a study of blood T cell repertoires in COVID-19. Here immunoSEQ multiplex PCR was the method, and the copy in TCRdb shows in-frame clones only, minus some. The sample yields about 240,000 clones, roughly four fifths seen once. The junction had 8 bases not matched to a gene; V was cut back by 6 bases and J by 7 bases. Germline CDR1 SNHLY, CDR2 FYNNEI. The CDR3 sequence is 14 residues long. Sequenced sample: peripheral blood. This clonotype originated in a woman in her seventies with acute or convalescent COVID-19. The V call is TRBV2, the J call TRBJ1-5; TRBD1 matches at 8 bases. The CDR3 is CASRQGAELQPQHF. The CDR3 coding sequence is TGTGCCAGCAGGCAGGGGGCAGAATTACAGCCCCAGCATTTT. Drawing the rest from reference TRBV2 and TRBJ1-5, the complete variable domain is EPEVTQTPSHQVTQMGQEVILRCVPISNHLYFYWYRQILGQKVEFLVSFYNNEISEKSEIFDDQFSVERPDGSNFTLKIRSTKLEDSAMYFCASRQGAELQPQHFGDGTRLSIL.